This TCR beta chain appears in the sequencing data of a study of blood T cell repertoires in COVID-19. Libraries were prepared by immunoSEQ multiplex PCR; TCRdb keeps only in-frame clonotypes and omits some of them. The repertoire consists of roughly 140,000 clones, with around 90% occurring once and the leading ten covering 1.5% to 2%. Trimming at V came to 4 bases and at J to 1 base, leaving 11 bases not matched to a gene. CDR3 length: 18 amino acids. Germline-derived CDR1 and CDR2 are SGHNT and YENEEA. Source material: peripheral blood. The chain carries TRBV11-3 and TRBJ2-3; TRBD2 matches 10 bases. The clonotype originates from a man in his sixties or seventies with acute or convalescent COVID-19. DNA of the CDR3: TGTGCCAGCAGCTCGGACGGCCGAAGCGGGGGGGGCACAGATACGCAGTATTTT. Protein sequence: CASSSDGRSGGGTDTQYF.